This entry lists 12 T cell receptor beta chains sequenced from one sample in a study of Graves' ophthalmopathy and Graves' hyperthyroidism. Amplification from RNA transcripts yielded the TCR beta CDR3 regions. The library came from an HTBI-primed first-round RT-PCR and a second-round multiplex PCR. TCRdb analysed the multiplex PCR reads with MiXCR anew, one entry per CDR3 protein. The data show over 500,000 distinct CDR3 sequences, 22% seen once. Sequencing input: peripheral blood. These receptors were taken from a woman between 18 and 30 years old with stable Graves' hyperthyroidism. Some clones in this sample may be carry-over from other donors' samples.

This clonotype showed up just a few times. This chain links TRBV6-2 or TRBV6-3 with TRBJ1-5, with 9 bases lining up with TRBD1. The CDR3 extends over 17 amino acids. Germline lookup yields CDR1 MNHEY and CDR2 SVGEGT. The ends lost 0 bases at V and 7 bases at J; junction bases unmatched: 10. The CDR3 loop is CASSYSGQGPIEQPQHF. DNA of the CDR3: TGTGCCAGCAGTTACTCAGGACAGGGGCCGATTGAACAGCCCCAGCATTTT.

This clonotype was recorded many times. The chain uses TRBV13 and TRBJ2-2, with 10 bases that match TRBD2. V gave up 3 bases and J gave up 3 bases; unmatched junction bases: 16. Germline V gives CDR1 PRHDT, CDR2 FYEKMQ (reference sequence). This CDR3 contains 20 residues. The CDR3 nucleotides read TGTGCCAGCAGCTTCGCGACGCATGCCGGGACTAGCGTTTACACCGGGGAGCTGTTTTTT. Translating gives CASSFATHAGTSVYTGELFF.

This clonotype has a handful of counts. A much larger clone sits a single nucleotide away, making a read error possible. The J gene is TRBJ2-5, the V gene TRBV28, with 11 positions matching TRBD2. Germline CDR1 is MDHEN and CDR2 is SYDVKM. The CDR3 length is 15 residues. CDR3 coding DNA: TGTGCCAGCAGTCCATCACTAGCGGGAGTAGAGACCAAGTACTTC. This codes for CASSPSLAGVETKYF.

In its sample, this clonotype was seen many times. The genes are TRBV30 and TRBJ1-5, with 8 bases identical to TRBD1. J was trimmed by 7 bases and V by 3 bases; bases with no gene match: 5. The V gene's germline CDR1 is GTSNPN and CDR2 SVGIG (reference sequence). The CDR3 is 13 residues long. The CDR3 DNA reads TGTGCCTGGAGCCCTCAGGGGGCACAGCCCCAGCATTTT. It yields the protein CAWSPQGAQPQHF.

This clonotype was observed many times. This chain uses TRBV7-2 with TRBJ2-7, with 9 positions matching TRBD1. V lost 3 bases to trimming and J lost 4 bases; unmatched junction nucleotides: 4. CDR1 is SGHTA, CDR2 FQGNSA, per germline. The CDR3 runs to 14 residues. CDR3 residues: CASSLGQGLYEQYF. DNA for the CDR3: TGTGCCAGCAGCTTGGGACAGGGTTTATACGAGCAGTACTTC.

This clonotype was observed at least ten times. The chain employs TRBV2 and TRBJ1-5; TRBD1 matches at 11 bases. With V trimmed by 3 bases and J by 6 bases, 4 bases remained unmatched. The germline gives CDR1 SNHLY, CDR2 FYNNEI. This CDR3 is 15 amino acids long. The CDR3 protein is CASSDRTGGSQPQHF. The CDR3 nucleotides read TGTGCCAGCAGTGATAGGACAGGGGGCAGTCAGCCCCAGCATTTT.

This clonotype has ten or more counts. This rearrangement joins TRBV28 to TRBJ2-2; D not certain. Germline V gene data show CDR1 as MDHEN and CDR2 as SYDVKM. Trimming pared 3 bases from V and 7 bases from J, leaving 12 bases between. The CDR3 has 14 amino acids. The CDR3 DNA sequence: TGTGCCAGCAGTTTCGTAGTAGTTCGCGGGGAGCTGTTTTTT. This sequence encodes CASSFVVVRGELFF.

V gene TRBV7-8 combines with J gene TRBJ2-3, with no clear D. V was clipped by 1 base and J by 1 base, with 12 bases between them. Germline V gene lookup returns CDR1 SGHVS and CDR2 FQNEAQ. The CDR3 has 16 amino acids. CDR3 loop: CASSLVAPQGTDTQYF. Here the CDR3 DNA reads TGTGCCAGCAGCTTAGTTGCACCTCAGGGCACAGATACGCAGTATTTT.

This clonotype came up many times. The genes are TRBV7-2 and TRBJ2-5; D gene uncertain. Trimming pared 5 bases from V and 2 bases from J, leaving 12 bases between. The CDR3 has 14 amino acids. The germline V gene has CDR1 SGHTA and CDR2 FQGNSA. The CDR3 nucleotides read TGTGCCAGCAGCGCCAGACCCACACAAGAGACCCAGTACTTC. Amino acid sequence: CASSARPTQETQYF.

In DNA, the CDR3 is TGTGCCAGCAGTGAATCCGGGACAGGGTTCAATCAGCCCCAGCATTTT. It is translated as CASSESGTGFNQPQHF. The rearrangement links TRBV25-1 to TRBJ1-5; 9 bases are a match to TRBD1. V was pared by 1 base and J by 3 bases, with 4 bases of the junction left unmatched. CDR3 size: 16 residues. CDR1 MGHDK and CDR2 SYGVNS come from the germline V gene. Looking up the rest from reference TRBV25-1 and TRBJ1-5 gives the full variable domain: EADIYQTPRYLVIGTGKKITLECSQTMGHDKMYWYQQDPGMELHLIHYSYGVNSTEKGDLSSESTVSRIRTEHFPLTLESARPSHTSQYLCASSESGTGFNQPQHFGDGTRLSIL.

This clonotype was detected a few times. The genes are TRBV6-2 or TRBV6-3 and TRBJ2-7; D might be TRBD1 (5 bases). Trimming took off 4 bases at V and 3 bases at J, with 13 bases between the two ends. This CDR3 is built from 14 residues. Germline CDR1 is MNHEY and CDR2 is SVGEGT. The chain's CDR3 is CASSSAGPLYEQYF. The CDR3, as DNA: TGTGCCAGCAGTTCTGCAGGGCCCCTCTACGAGCAGTACTTC.

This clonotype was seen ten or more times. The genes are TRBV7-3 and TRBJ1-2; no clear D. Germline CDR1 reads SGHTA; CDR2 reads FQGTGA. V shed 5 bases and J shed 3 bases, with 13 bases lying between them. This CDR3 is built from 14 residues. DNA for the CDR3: TGTGCCAGCAGCCCCCGGCAGACCCACTATGGCTACACCTTC. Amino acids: CASSPRQTHYGYTF.